Here is one T cell receptor (beta chain) with its context. These data are taken from a study of blood T cell repertoires in COVID-19. Study-wide background: From the United States, Italy and Spain came samples of acute and convalescent COVID-19.

In Seattle, patients joined the study during active infection and were tracked longitudinally. The V segment lost 4 bases and the J segment 5 bases; nucleotides outside the gene matches: 10. From germline, CDR1 is SNHLY and CDR2 FYNNEI. This CDR3 spans 16 amino acids. This table comes from immunoSEQ multiplex PCR, and its TCRdb copy is limited to in-frame clones, with some not included. The repertoire holds 350,000 to 450,000 clones, around 87% seen once, with under 3% in the top ten. This clonotype originated in a woman aged 60-75 years with COVID-19, enrolled during active disease. What was sequenced was peripheral blood. The chain joins TRBV2 to TRBJ2-4; 8 positions agree with TRBD1. Here the CDR3 reads CASSGTGTGIENIQYF. CDR3 coding DNA: TGTGCCAGCAGTGGGACAGGGACGGGAATAGAAAACATTCAGTACTTC.